A single sample gave rise to the 14 T cell receptor beta chains below, sequenced in a study of Graves' ophthalmopathy and Graves' hyperthyroidism. The authors amplified TCR beta CDR3 regions from RNA transcripts. Following a first-round RT-PCR that used HTBI primers, a second-round multiplex PCR was carried out. TCRdb reanalysed the multiplex PCR reads using MiXCR and keeps one entry per CDR3 protein. The sample carries about 740,000 distinct CDR3 sequences, 35% to 50% recorded once. The sequenced material came from peripheral blood. These receptor sequences come from an adult man with Graves' ophthalmopathy.

This chain uses TRBV7-4 with TRBJ2-7; TRBD2 is a possible D gene (5 bases). The V and J ends lost 5 bases and 2 bases respectively, with 13 bases between them. The CDR3 covers 14 residues. Germline V CDR1 and CDR2: SGHVT, SQSDAQ. CDR3 sequence reads: CASSGDMGAYEQYF. CDR3 sequence (DNA): TGTGCCAGCAGCGGCGACATGGGAGCCTACGAGCAGTACTTC. Supplemented by reference TRBV7-4 and TRBJ2-7, the full variable domain reads GAGVSQSPRYKVAKRGRDVALRCDSISGHVTLYWYRQTLGQGSEVLTYSQSDAQRDKSGRPSGRFSAERPERSVSTLKIQRTEQGDSAVYLCASSGDMGAYEQYFGPGTRLTVT.

V and J are TRBV19 and TRBJ1-3; TRBD1 is a possible D gene (6 bases). The ends were cut back, 5 bases at V and 4 bases at J, with 15 bases in the middle. Germline V gene sequence: CDR1 LNHDA, CDR2 SQIVND (reference sequence). The CDR3 is 15 residues long. The CDR3 DNA follows: TGTGCCAGTAGTGCCGCTACAGGGCCCGGAAACACCATATATTTT. Its translation is CASSAATGPGNTIYF. Variable domain in full (rest from reference TRBV19 and TRBJ1-3): DGGITQSPKYLFRKEGQNVTLSCEQNLNHDAMYWYRQDPGQGLRLIYYSQIVNDFQKGDIAEGYSVSREKKESFPLTVTSAQKNPTAFYLCASSAATGPGNTIYFGEGSWLTVV.

The chain recombines TRBV29-1 with TRBJ1-1; tentatively, D is TRBD1 (6 bases). V was trimmed by 6 bases and J by 10 bases, leaving 12 bases between them. Germline lookup yields CDR1 SQVTM and CDR2 ANQGSEA. CDR3 length: 10 residues. The CDR3 DNA is TGCAGCGTGGCGACAGGCGGAGCTTTCTTT. Translation: CSVATGGAFF.

The V gene is TRBV20-1, the J gene TRBJ2-7; maybe TRBD2 (7 bases). CDR3 length: 17 amino acids. CDR1 and CDR2 from the germline V gene are DFQATT and SNEGSKA (reference sequence). V was pared by 6 bases and J by 0 bases, with 24 bases between. CDR3 sequence (DNA): TGCAGTGCCAACCCTGAGGGGGGCGGGAGTTTCTCCTACGAGCAGTACTTC. Residues: CSANPEGGGSFSYEQYF.

In its sample, this clonotype was seen a few times. The chain carries TRBV7-2 and TRBJ2-2; 13 bases line up with TRBD2. CDR1 is SGHTA and CDR2 is FQGNSA in the germline V gene. This CDR3 spans 16 amino acids. Germline trimming cut 3 bases from V and 7 bases from J; bases unmatched to any gene: 5. The CDR3 bases are TGTGCCAGCAGCTTGGGGACTAGCGGGACGGGCGGGGAGCTGTTTTTT. Translation: CASSLGTSGTGGELFF.

CDR3 amino acids: CASSLFGQGFKSIYF. The CDR3 region has the DNA TGTGCCAGCAGTTTATTTGGACAGGGCTTCAAGAGCATATATTTT. The J gene is TRBJ1-3, the V gene TRBV12-3 or TRBV12-4; 8 bases match TRBD1. The CDR3 loop spans 15 amino acids. Losses at the gene ends were 2 bases for V and 12 bases for J; bases not matched to a gene: 12.

This clonotype has more than one count but fewer than ten. Mismatch with germline at one junction end may stem from a read error. The chain combines TRBV20-1 with TRBJ2-7; 11 nucleotides match TRBD2. Germline V lookup: CDR1 DFQATT, CDR2 SNEGSKA (reference sequence). This CDR3 contains 14 residues. CDR3 nucleotide sequence: TGCAGTGCCAGAGATCTAGCGGGGGGCTACGAGCAGTACTTC. This translates into CSARDLAGGYEQYF.

This chain links TRBV2 with TRBJ1-4; D ambiguous. Germline V gene data show CDR1 as SNHLY and CDR2 as FYNNEI. The CDR3 is 12 amino acids. Trimming left V 6 bases short and J 6 bases short, with 8 bases between. Here the CDR3 DNA reads TGTGCCAGCAGACGACCGGATGAAAAACTGTTTTTT. Protein product: CASRRPDEKLFF.

V usage is TRBV7-9 and J usage is TRBJ2-2; 9 bases align to TRBD2. The V and J ends lost 3 bases and 5 bases, in that order; junction bases with no gene match: 4. Germline CDR1 SEHNR, CDR2 FQNEAQ (reference sequence). CDR3 length equals 15 residues. The CDR3 region is CASSFRLADTGELFF. For the CDR3, the DNA is TGTGCCAGCAGCTTCAGACTAGCGGATACCGGGGAGCTGTTTTTT.

This clonotype was counted at least ten times. The chain links TRBV20-1 to TRBJ1-2; D remains ambiguous. The V end was cut by 6 bases, the J end by 7 bases, with 18 bases between. CDR1 is DFQATT and CDR2 is SNEGSKA in the germline V gene (reference sequence). The CDR3 extends over 13 amino acids. As DNA, the CDR3 is TGCAGTGCGGTCCCTCCTGGCAGCCCTGGCTACACCTTC. Its translation is CSAVPPGSPGYTF.

The chain is built from TRBV25-1 and TRBJ1-4; TRBD1 matches at 9 bases. V dropped 6 bases and J dropped 2; count of bases not matched to a gene: 7. Germline V gives CDR1 MGHDK, CDR2 SYGVNS. The CDR3 is 16 residues long. The CDR3 region is CASSQEGTGTNEKLFF. The CDR3 DNA reads as TGTGCCAGCAGCCAAGAGGGGACAGGGACTAATGAAAAACTGTTTTTT.

V and J are TRBV11-2 and TRBJ1-6; D possibly corresponds to TRBD1 (6 bases). V lost 4 bases and J 7 bases, leaving 14 bases between the germline ends. CDR1 is SGHAT and CDR2 is FQNNGV in the germline V gene. CDR3 length: 15 residues. The CDR3 nucleotides are TGTGCCAGCAGCTCCGTAGGGGGGGGAAATTCACCCCTCCACTTT. This gives the protein CASSSVGGGNSPLHF.

This clonotype was counted a few times. The chain has TRBV7-2 and TRBJ2-5; TRBD2 aligns across 7 bases. This CDR3 has 15 residues. Germline lookup yields CDR1 SGHTA and CDR2 FQGNSA. V was clipped by 2 bases and J by 2 bases; unmatched bases: 5. The CDR3, as DNA: TGTGCCAGCAGCTTACGAAGCGGGAATCAAGAGACCCAGTACTTC. This sequence encodes CASSLRSGNQETQYF.

V is TRBV9 and J is TRBJ1-1; D is undetermined. The CDR3 extends over 14 amino acids. Per germline, CDR1 SGDLS and CDR2 YYNGEE. Trimming shortened V by 3 bases and J by 4 bases, and 13 bases separated the two germline ends. Here the CDR3 DNA reads TGTGCCAGCAGCGCATATGGGGAGAGCACTGAAGCTTTCTTT. It yields the protein CASSAYGESTEAFF.